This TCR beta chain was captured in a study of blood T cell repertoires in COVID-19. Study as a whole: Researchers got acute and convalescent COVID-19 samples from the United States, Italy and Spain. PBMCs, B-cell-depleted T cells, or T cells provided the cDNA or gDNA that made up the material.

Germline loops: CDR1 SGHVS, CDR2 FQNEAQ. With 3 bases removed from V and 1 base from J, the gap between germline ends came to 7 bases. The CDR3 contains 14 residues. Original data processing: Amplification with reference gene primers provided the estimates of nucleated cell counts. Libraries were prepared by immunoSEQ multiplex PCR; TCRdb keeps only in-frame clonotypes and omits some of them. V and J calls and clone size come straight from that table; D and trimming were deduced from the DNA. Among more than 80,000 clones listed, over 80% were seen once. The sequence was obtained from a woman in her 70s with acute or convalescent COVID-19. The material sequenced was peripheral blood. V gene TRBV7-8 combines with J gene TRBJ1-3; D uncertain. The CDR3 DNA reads TGTGCCAGCAGCTTTGCGTCGTCTGGAAACACCATATATTTT. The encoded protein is CASSFASSGNTIYF.